Listed below are T cell receptor beta chains from one sample, sequenced in a study of cytomegalovirus exposure and HLA in healthy donors. Some clones are missing from TCRdb's copy, which holds only in-frame ones; the method was immunoSEQ multiplex PCR. This sample carries around 130,000 clones, roughly three fifths of them seen once, and the ten largest clones take less than 2%. The sample was PBMCs. The source is a male donor in good health and CMV-seronegative. Both conserved end residues are part of each CDR3. D genes are given only for firm matches. A row's size may be missing; if present it is once, few, many or a size class.

v_gene	j_gene	d_gene	abundance	CDR3nt	CDR3aa
TRBV27	TRBJ1-2	NA	NA	TGTGCCAGCAGTTTGTCGCGAGCGAACTATGGCTACACCTTC	CASSLSRANYGYTF
TRBV28	TRBJ2-5	TRBD2	few	TGTGCCAGCAGGACTAGCGGGGGGGGGCTCCGGGAGACCCAGTACTTC	CASRTSGGGLRETQYF
TRBV10-3	TRBJ2-1	TRBD2	NA	TGTGCCATCAGTGGCCGGGGGGTCCTATCCTCCTACAATGAGCAGTTCTTC	CAISGRGVLSSYNEQFF
TRBV4-2	TRBJ1-2	NA	NA	TGTGCCAGCAGCCAAGCCTCACAGGAGAACTATGGCTACACCTTC	CASSQASQENYGYTF
TRBV21-1	TRBJ1-5	NA	many	TGTGCCAGCAGCGTATGGTTGGGGGGCCAGCATTTT	CASSVWLGGQHF
TRBV4-3	TRBJ1-5	NA	NA	TGCGCCAGCAGCCCCCAGTACGCAACGATTAATCAGCCCCAGCATTTT	CASSPQYATINQPQHF
TRBV7-9	TRBJ2-1	TRBD2	few	TGTGCCAGCAGCCCGCGGGCGGGGGGGCCCAGCAATGAGCAGTTCTTC	CASSPRAGGPSNEQFF
TRBV2	TRBJ2-3	TRBD2	NA	TGTGCCAGCAGTGAAGGGACTAGCGGGGGGCGCACAGATACGCAGTATTTT	CASSEGTSGGRTDTQYF
TRBV28	TRBJ1-1	TRBD1	NA	TGTGCCAGCAGTCCTGGACAGGGGTGGGACACTGAAGCTTTCTTT	CASSPGQGWDTEAFF
TRBV7-9	TRBJ2-5	NA	NA	TGTTCCTGTGACCTCTCGGGGAACTCTGAGACCCAGTACTTC	CSCDLSGNSETQYF
TRBV9	TRBJ2-3	TRBD2	NA	TGTGCCAGCAGCGTTGGGACTAGCGCAGATACGCAGTATTTT	CASSVGTSADTQYF
TRBV15	TRBJ1-4	TRBD1	few	TGTGCCACTTCCCGGGACAGACCCCCCTTGGATGAAAAACTGTTTTTT	CATSRDRPPLDEKLFF
TRBV30	TRBJ1-1	NA	NA	TGTGCCTGGAACACAGGTCGTGGGGAAGCTTTCTTT	CAWNTGRGEAFF
TRBV6-5	TRBJ1-3	NA	few	TGTGCCAGCAGTTACTCGGACAGCTCCTCTGGAAACACCATATATTTT	CASSYSDSSSGNTIYF
TRBV6-1	TRBJ2-5	NA	few	TGTGCCAGCAGTGCAGGACACCTAGGGGAGACCCAGTACTTC	CASSAGHLGETQYF
TRBV12-5	TRBJ2-7	TRBD1	NA	TGTGCTAGTGGTCCTGGACAGGGTCTCTACTACGAGCAGTACTTC	CASGPGQGLYYEQYF
TRBV6-1	TRBJ1-6	NA	few	TGTGCCAGCACCCGGACACTTTGGGAGGGATCACCCCTCCACTTT	CASTRTLWEGSPLHF
TRBV5-1	TRBJ2-3	TRBD2	NA	TGCGCCAGCAGCCCTGGACTAGCGGGGGGTATCGGTGTAGATACGCAGTATTTT	CASSPGLAGGIGVDTQYF
TRBV7-7	TRBJ2-5	TRBD2	once	TGTGCCAGCAGCTTGGCGGGACTAGCATACGAGACCCAGTACTTC	CASSLAGLAYETQYF
TRBV6-5	TRBJ2-1	TRBD2	NA	TGTGCCAGCAGTTCCCTAGCGGGGGGGCCGGACAATGAGCAGTTCTTC	CASSSLAGGPDNEQFF
TRBV6-1	TRBJ2-3	TRBD2	few	TGTGCCAGCACCCTAGCGGGGCCTTTGGCAGATACGCAGTATTTT	CASTLAGPLADTQYF
TRBV5-1	TRBJ2-7	TRBD1	few	TGCGCCAGCAGCCGACAGGGACCCTACGAGCAGTACTTC	CASSRQGPYEQYF
TRBV7-3	TRBJ1-1	TRBD1	NA	TGTGCCAGCAGCCAGGGGACAGGGAGGCGTGGTGAAGCTTTCTTT	CASSQGTGRRGEAFF
TRBV9	TRBJ2-7	TRBD2	NA	TGTGCCAGCAGCGTTGCGGGGGAGCTCAACGAGCAGTACTTC	CASSVAGELNEQYF
TRBV5-4	TRBJ1-1	TRBD1	NA	TGTGCCAGCAGCCCACGGACAGGGATGAACACTGAAGCTTTCTTT	CASSPRTGMNTEAFF
TRBV7-6	TRBJ1-2	TRBD1	NA	TGTGCCAGCAGCCCCGGGACAGGGGTATTGGACTATGGCTACACCTTC	CASSPGTGVLDYGYTF
TRBV4-3	TRBJ1-5	NA	NA	TGCGCCAGCAGCCAAGGGGCGGGGGGTCAGCCCCAGCATTTT	CASSQGAGGQPQHF
TRBV29-1	TRBJ1-6	TRBD1	NA	TGCAGCGTCGCGACAGGGGCGGATTCACCCCTCCACTTT	CSVATGADSPLHF
TRBV9	TRBJ1-2	NA	NA	TGTGCCAGCAGCGCCACTAACTATGGCTACACCTTC	CASSATNYGYTF
TRBV5-1	TRBJ2-5	TRBD1	few	TGCGCCAGCAGCTTGGGAGACAGGGGGGGTCAAGAGACCCAGTACTTC	CASSLGDRGGQETQYF